This T cell receptor beta chain emerged from a study of cytomegalovirus exposure and HLA in healthy donors. The study's findings and limits: The study designated some 180 TCR beta chains cytomegalovirus-associated.

Germline CDR1 is PRHDT and CDR2 is FYEKMQ (reference sequence). The CDR3 sequence is 17 residues long. V shed 5 bases and J shed 1 base, with 21 bases lying between them. As for the donors, each was a healthy bone marrow donor. A remark on this clone: Its matching antigen is unknown.

PCR amplification relied on 60 Vbeta primers (plus 13 Jbeta primers). The method was immunoSEQ multiplex PCR; TCRdb's version includes in-frame clones alone and lacks a portion of them. The table includes some 140,000 clones, more than 75% detected once. This TCR was sampled from a woman aged 25 to 39 in good health and CMV-seronegative. The sample was PBMCs. The chain is built from TRBV13 and TRBJ2-7, with a weak D call TRBD1 (6 bases). In nucleotides, the CDR3 is TGTGCCAGCAGCCGGACAGTCCTAAGGGACCGATCCTACGAGCAGTACTTC. It encodes CASSRTVLRDRSYEQYF.